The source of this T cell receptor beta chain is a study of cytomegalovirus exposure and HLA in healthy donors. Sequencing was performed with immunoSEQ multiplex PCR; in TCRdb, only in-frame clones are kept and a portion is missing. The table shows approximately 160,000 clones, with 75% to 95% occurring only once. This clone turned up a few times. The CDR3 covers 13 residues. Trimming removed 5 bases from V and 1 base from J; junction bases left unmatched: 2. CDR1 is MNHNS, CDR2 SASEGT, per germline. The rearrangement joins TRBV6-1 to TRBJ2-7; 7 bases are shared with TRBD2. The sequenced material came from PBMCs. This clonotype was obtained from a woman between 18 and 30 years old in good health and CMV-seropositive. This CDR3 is CASSLLASYEQYF. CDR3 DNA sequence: TGTGCCAGCAGTCTACTAGCGTCCTACGAGCAGTACTTC.